This T cell receptor beta chain was captured by sequencing in a study of blood T cell repertoires in COVID-19. The overall study: Researchers got acute and convalescent COVID-19 samples from the United States, Italy and Spain. PBMCs, B-cell-depleted T cells, or T cells provided the cDNA or gDNA that made up the material.

Adults between roughly 18 and 89 years of age took part from 24 US areas. Method: immunoSEQ multiplex PCR; TCRdb's copy keeps in-frame clones and lacks some. The sample contains 350,000 to 550,000 clones, 87% of which appear only once. V was clipped by 1 base and J by 7 bases, with 16 bases between them. CDR1 is KGHSH and CDR2 is LQKENI in the germline V gene. The CDR3 contains 15 residues. The sequenced material came from PBMCs or T cells enriched from blood (not recorded which). This clonotype originated in a woman younger than 35 with acute COVID-19. The J gene is TRBJ1-2, the V gene TRBV18, with D perhaps TRBD1 (6 bases). The CDR3 DNA reads TGTGCCAGCTCACCACATGCGGGGGCGGGGCCTGGCTACACCTTC. Translated: CASSPHAGAGPGYTF.